The clone carrying this T cell receptor beta chain occurred once. This sample was included in a study of tissue T cells after allogeneic stem cell transplantation. At the level of the study: Several unmodified and three CD34-selected T-cell-depleted grafts went to graft-versus-host disease patients. Viable blood and marrow gave sorted CD3+ T cells if numbers allowed.

The germline CDR1 and CDR2 sequences are SGHAT and FQNNGV. The CDR3 covers 13 residues. J gave up 5 bases and V 3 bases, and 1 base lay outside the gene matches. Sequenced by immunoSEQ multiplex PCR; TCRdb stores in-frame clones only, minus some. The data contain about 5,700 clones, 76% of them seen just once; the ten biggest clones take up 4.5% to 7%. This material consisted of blood, taken before transplantation. This clonotype was sampled from a man between 40 and 75 years old who later had graft-versus-host disease after an allogeneic stem cell transplant. The rearrangement uses TRBV11-2 and TRBJ1-5, with TRBD1 identical over 7 bases. Written as DNA, the CDR3 is TGTGCCAGCAGCTTGCAGGGGGATCAGCCCCAGCATTTT. Encoded protein: CASSLQGDQPQHF.